This TCR beta chain was sequenced during a study of blood T cell repertoires in COVID-19. As for the study in general: COVID-19 samples collected from the United States, Italy and Spain covered acute and convalescent phases. T cells, B-cell-depleted T cells, or PBMCs supplied cDNA or gDNA.

Per the original data handling: For nucleated cells, counts were estimated from reference gene primer amplification. Clones were sequenced by immunoSEQ multiplex PCR, and TCRdb holds only the in-frame ones, with some missing. That table is the source of V, J and clone size, and D and trimming were worked out from the DNA. The profile shows some 44,000 clones, roughly 90% of them singletons. This CDR3 contains 14 residues. Germline assignment: CDR1 MNHNS and CDR2 SASEGT. The V gene lost 1 base and the J gene lost 3 bases, with 9 bases spanning the gap. V is TRBV6-1 and J is TRBJ1-2, with D possibly TRBD1 on 5 matching bases. Specimen: peripheral blood. This sequence was found in a human donor in a cohort sampled during active COVID-19. CDR3 sequence (DNA): TGTGCCAGCAGTGAAGGGGGCGTGGACTATGGCTACACCTTC. Translated, it gives CASSEGGVDYGYTF.